One T cell receptor (beta chain) is described in this entry. Its specific antigen is unknown. Base qualities are not at hand, and no much larger clone is one base apart. Library method: 5' RACE. This sample was sequenced with an Illumina HiSeq 2500. A second about 7 to 12 cycle PCR used a sample-barcoded 5' primer and a J-beta primer mix. Each TCR beta cDNA molecule received a unique molecular identifier from a template-switch 5' adaptor carrying 12 random nucleotides. At least 3 million CDR3-containing paired-end reads were obtained from each sample. First-strand cDNA was synthesized from all RNA with the Mint cDNA synthesis kit, primed by a TRBC-specific oligonucleotide. All cDNA was treated with uracil-DNA glycosylase and then went through a first 18-cycle PCR with the universal primers M1SS and BC2_uni_R. Turning to the authors' computational methods: Each sample was normalized by randomly selecting 1 million high-quality reads, each carrying a distinct molecular identifier. Reads sharing molecular identifiers were discarded rather than binned into consensus sequences. MiTCR, run with a Q25 quality threshold and the strictest error-elimination algorithm, handled CDR3 identification, clonotype clustering and error correction. A nonparametric unseen species model with Euler transformation was used to estimate a lower bound on total TCR beta diversity. TCRdb reprocessing: public reads trimmed at Q25 with fastp, clones called with MiXCR, in-frame beta chains kept. Every entry covers one CDR3 protein and lists the most common genes and DNA from its rows. Here the V and J calls rest on TCRdb's processing, not on the authors' analysis. The sample table contains about 640,000 distinct CDR3 sequences; only one count was recorded for roughly 53% of them. Over 30% of the sample comes from the top ten.

Compared with germline, V lacks 0 bases and J lacks 2 bases; bases without a gene match: 3. In the germline V gene, CDR1 corresponds to MNHEY and CDR2 to SVGAGI. The CDR3 has 15 amino acids, counting the end cysteine and phenylalanine. The sequence is cut down to CDR3 DNA, 45 bases in frame from base 1. This record belongs to a study of blood T cells in healthy people across ages (dated by TCRdb to 2014 to 2015). General notes on the study: In model experiments, roughly one uniquely barcoded TCR beta cDNA molecule per two T cells was captured by template switching. Using the same blood draw, the study looked at two additional independent replicas of 1 million unique cDNA reads for two donors, one aged 18 to 30 and the other aged 80 or older. The donors were split into four age groups: young (average roughly 15 years), middle-aged (about 40), aged (62) and long-lived (over 75). Donors of different ages were randomly distributed across sequencing lanes to avoid experimental bias. The study measured age-related changes in TCR beta repertoire diversity using deep sequencing normalized with unique cDNA molecular identifiers. What the authors observed across the whole study: Compared with the aged group, the long-lived group had more naive CD4+ T cells, fewer expanded clones and increased TCR diversity, a pattern suggesting age selection. Estimates of total diversity based on one million sequenced T cells were regarded as lower bounds and as underestimates. As age increased, observed TCR beta diversity per million T cells dropped in a roughly linear way, and a significant reduction was already evident by age about 40. Conclusive comparison of naive and antigen-experienced compartments was prevented by the profiling of bulk unsorted PBMCs. A strong correlation was found between observed TCR beta diversity and the percentage of naive T cells measured by flow cytometry. Because the CMV infection status of the donors was unknown, age-related changes in expanded clonotypes may potentially have been confounded.

Donors were around 37 systemically healthy Caucasian individuals from Russia aged roughly 6 to 90 years. Each donor gave about 11 milliliters of peripheral blood, drawn into EDTA-treated Vacutainer tubes. Ficoll-Paque density-gradient centrifugation was used to isolate PBMCs, with at least 7 million per sample. Trizol reagent was used to extract total RNA from PBMCs, with at least 6 micrograms per sample. The percentages of naive CD45RAhigh/CD27high T cells were determined by flow cytometry on a PBMC aliquot from every donor. Rearrangement joined TRBV6-5 to TRBJ1-2; TRBD1 fits 7 bases in the junction. The material sequenced was blood. The clonotype originates from a man aged 55 to 70 in good health. The CDR3: CASSYSVQGNYGYTF. The DNA sequence is as follows: TGTGCCAGCAGTTACTCTGTACAGGGGAACTATGGCTACACCTTC.